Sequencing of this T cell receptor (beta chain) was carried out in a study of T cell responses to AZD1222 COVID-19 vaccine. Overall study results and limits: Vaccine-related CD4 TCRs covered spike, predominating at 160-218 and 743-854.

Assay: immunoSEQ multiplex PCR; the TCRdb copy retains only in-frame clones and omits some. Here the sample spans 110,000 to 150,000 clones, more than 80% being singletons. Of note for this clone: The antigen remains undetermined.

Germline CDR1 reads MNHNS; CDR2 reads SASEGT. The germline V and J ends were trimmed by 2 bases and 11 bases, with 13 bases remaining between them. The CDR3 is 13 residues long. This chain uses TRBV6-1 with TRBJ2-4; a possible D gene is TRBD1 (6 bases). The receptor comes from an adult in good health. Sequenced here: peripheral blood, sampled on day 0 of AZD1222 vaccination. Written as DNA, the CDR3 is TGTGCCAGCAGTGAACGGGCGACAGGCTTTCAGTACTTC. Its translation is CASSERATGFQYF.